The present entry profiles one T cell receptor beta chain with its context. Its antigen is still unknown. No much larger clone is present one base from it, and per-base qualities are unavailable. This record belongs to a study of siplizumab effects on memory and regulatory T cells (dated by TCRdb to about 2019). Context from the whole study: The study examined how the anti-CD2 antibody siplizumab affects alloreactive T-cell subsets in allogeneic mixed lymphocyte reactions built from human PBMCs. Study-wide conclusions, independent of this receptor: No functional confirmation was obtained for the suppressive function of proliferating Tregs from siplizumab cultures. Because sequences below about 10^-5 frequency were poorly captured, only a minor fraction of alloreactive clones could be mapped to unstimulated subsets. Roughly 75-97% of proliferating CD4+ or CD8+ clones could not be assigned a naive or memory phenotype. Siplizumab significantly reduced the cumulative frequency of alloreactive sequences traceable to unstimulated CD4+ memory T cells. Unstimulated naive T cells appeared more diverse than memory T cells, and naive cells seemed to contribute substantially to the alloresponse. In reactions with siplizumab, an average of about 69% of mappable alloreactive CD4+ clones were Treg-derived, compared with roughly 30% in control reactions.

Preparation of the library involved the immunoSEQ multiplex PCR assay. The deep sequencing platform assayed approximately 100,000 TCR templates per sample. Genomic DNA extracted from sorted T cells was used for TCRbeta CDR3 sequencing. Per the original workflow: Clonal analysis of TCRbeta CDR3 data was done in the R programming language. Comparing unstimulated samples against CFSE-low samples taken after the reaction was how alloreactive CD4+ and CD8+ clones were defined. By matching sequences to the repertoires of sorted unstimulated Treg and non-Treg cells, each alloreactive CD4+ clone was assigned a regulatory or non-regulatory origin. TCRdb's version of the immuneACCESS table is confined to in-frame rearrangements and falls short of the full clone set. An unresolved V gene accounts for under half of the shortfall where checked; the remainder is of unknown origin. From that table come the V and J calls and clone size; the DNA was used to work out D and trimming. The sample contains roughly 50,000 clones, about 97% of them found a single time. The ten most abundant clones make up 0.5% to 0.7% of the sample.

Additional sequencing covered unstimulated subsets from three donor pairs, namely CD8+ effector memory, CD4+ naive, CD8+ TEMRA, CD4+ memory and CD8+ naive. Sorted unstimulated T cells and proliferating T cells recovered from mixed lymphocyte reactions were subjected to TCRbeta CDR3 sequencing. Fresh whole blood from more than 9 HLA-typed healthy donors served as the source for isolating PBMCs. The receptor was derived from a human donor in good health. The sample was naive CD4+ T cells sorted from blood. Interpreted using the paper, the cell subset or site label stands for: unstimulated naive T cells.

The CDR3 protein is CASSVTMNTEAFF. The DNA sequence reads TGTGCCAGCAGTGTGACAATGAACACTGAAGCTTTCTTT. This receptor chain uses TRBV6-4 and TRBJ1-1; there is no confident call for the D gene. CDR1 MRHNA and CDR2 SNTAGT were looked up in the germline V gene. The CDR3 goes from the cysteine to the phenylalanine over 13 residues. Of the read, only the CDR3 DNA is kept; its 39 bases are in frame from base 1. V sheds 4 bases and J sheds 0 bases, leaving 6 bases between their ends.